The clone carrying this T cell receptor beta chain was found a few times. This sample stems from a study of regulatory T cells in long-lasting Graves disease. The time point is: newly diagnosed GD, antithyroid drugs for less than 3 months. From PBMCs, RNA was extracted and then used to make the TCR library. Both iRepertoire HTBI primers and Arm-PCR of CDR3 regions were used to build the TCR beta libraries. TCRdb analysed the multiplex PCR reads with MiXCR anew, one entry per CDR3 protein. The table records 400,000 to 500,000 distinct CDR3 sequences, around 15% of them present only once. Per the germline V gene, CDR1 is MDHEN and CDR2 is SYDVKM. V lost 3 bases to trimming and J lost 7 bases, with 13 bases between them. The CDR3 consists of 13 residues. The same sample was also studied in work on T cells in Graves' hyperthyroidism and ophthalmopathy.

The rearrangement links TRBV28 to TRBJ2-7; weak D call: TRBD1 (6 bases). This TCR was recovered from a woman aged 45-65 years with Graves disease. Material: peripheral blood mononuclear cells (PBMCs), obtained at new diagnosis, from a patient treated with antithyroid drugs. CDR3 sequence (DNA): TGTGCCAGCAGTTTCATCTGGCAGGGGGAGCAGTACTTC. It encodes CASSFIWQGEQYF.